A single sample gave rise to the 11 T cell receptor beta chains below, sequenced in a study of patients and donors after allogeneic stem cell transplantation. Via MiXCR, TCRdb re-called the RT-PCR reads, giving one row per CDR3 protein. Of 900,000 to 1,000,000 distinct CDR3 sequences in the sample, more than 15% were seen once. The sample was blood, either unsorted or a sorted T cell fraction (not recorded which). All receptors derive from a human donor who was either an allogeneic HSCT recipient or a stem cell or donor lymphocyte infusion donor (not recorded which). It is not recorded whose cells these are; they may come from a transplant donor.

The chain couples TRBV2 to TRBJ1-5; D remains ambiguous. The V end lost 7 bases, the J end lost 3 bases, and 10 bases lay between the germline ends. Germline V gene lookup returns CDR1 SNHLY and CDR2 FYNNEI. This CDR3 spans 13 amino acids. CDR3 residues: CASTREFNQPQHF. As DNA, the CDR3 is TGTGCCAGCACAAGGGAATTCAATCAGCCCCAGCATTTT.

The chain uses TRBV9 and TRBJ1-6; 9 positions agree with TRBD1. The trim removed 4 bases at V and 7 bases at J, leaving 6 bases unmatched. The CDR3 has 15 amino acids. CDR1 SGDLS and CDR2 YYNGEE come from the germline V gene. CDR3 nucleotide sequence: TGTGCCAGCAGCACAGGGACAGGGTGGAATTCACCCCTCCACTTT. Amino acids: CASSTGTGWNSPLHF.

This clonotype was seen more than once but under ten times. DNA for the CDR3: TGTGCCAGCAGCCGGAGGGTGGGCGGGGAGCTGTTTTTT. Amino acids: CASSRRVGGELFF. This chain joins TRBV9 and TRBJ2-2; weak D call: TRBD2 (6 bases). V was shortened by 4 bases and J by 7 bases, with 11 bases between the two germline ends. Germline-derived CDR1 and CDR2 are SGDLS and YYNGEE. The CDR3 loop spans 13 amino acids.

This clonotype has only a few counts. The chain is built from TRBV30 and TRBJ1-2; D gene uncertain. CDR3 size: 14 residues. Germline V lookup: CDR1 GTSNPN, CDR2 SVGIG (reference sequence). V shed 3 bases and J shed 8 bases, with 19 bases lying between them. The DNA of the CDR3 is TGTGCCTGGAGCCCCCGACTGGGCGAAGGCGGCTACACCTTC. Translated: CAWSPRLGEGGYTF.

This clonotype was counted at least ten times. The chain couples TRBV12-3 or TRBV12-4 to TRBJ1-2; 10 bases are a match to TRBD1. J was trimmed by 8 bases and V by 6 bases; bases with no gene match: 12. The CDR3 loop spans 15 amino acids. The CDR3 DNA sequence: TGTGCCAGCAGGACTTCCCCGGGACAGGGGCAAGGCTACACCTTC. Translating gives CASRTSPGQGQGYTF.

The chain is built from TRBV24-1 and TRBJ2-5; 8 nucleotides align to TRBD1. The V gene's germline CDR1 is KGHDR and CDR2 SFDVKD. V lost 3 bases to trimming and J lost 5 bases; unmatched junction nucleotides: 4. The CDR3 contains 14 residues. DNA of the CDR3: TGTGCCACCAGTGATCGCAGGGGGCGGGAGACCCAGTACTTC. Encoded protein: CATSDRRGRETQYF.

The V and J genes are TRBV9 and TRBJ2-5; no firm D call. Looked up from germline, CDR1 is SGDLS and CDR2 is YYNGEE. This CDR3 contains 12 residues. The germline V and J ends were trimmed by 3 bases and 5 bases, with 8 bases remaining between them. The CDR3 DNA reads as TGTGCCAGCAGCGGCGATGGGGAGACCCAGTACTTC. Protein product: CASSGDGETQYF.

The sample holds a few counts of this clonotype. The genes are TRBV4-1 and TRBJ2-1; 7 bases fit TRBD2. Germline CDR1 and CDR2: MGHRA and YSYEKL. The CDR3 contains 17 residues. The V segment lost 1 base and the J segment 0 bases; nucleotides outside the gene matches: 6. CDR3 DNA: TGCGCCAGCAGCCAAGCTAGCGGCGTTTACTCCTACAATGAGCAGTTCTTC. It yields the protein CASSQASGVYSYNEQFF.

This clonotype was seen a handful of times. J is TRBJ2-3 and V is TRBV3-1; D is possibly TRBD1 (7 bases). With 4 bases removed from V and 1 base from J, the gap between germline ends came to 21 bases. CDR1 is LGHDT, CDR2 YNNKEL, per germline (reference sequence). This CDR3 region has 18 residues. The chain's CDR3 is CASSREDRNFRGTDTQYF. Here the CDR3 DNA reads TGTGCCAGCAGCCGGGAGGACAGGAACTTTCGGGGCACAGATACGCAGTATTTT.

The chain joins TRBV5-4 to TRBJ1-1; no reliable D call. CDR1 is SGHNT, CDR2 YYREEE, per germline (reference sequence). CDR3 length: 14 residues. Trimming took off 3 bases at V and 7 bases at J, with 16 bases between the two ends. CDR3 sequence reads: CASSSDEIPGEAFF. DNA for the CDR3: TGTGCCAGCAGCTCGGATGAAATTCCTGGTGAAGCTTTCTTT. The whole variable domain, remainder taken from reference TRBV5-4 and TRBJ1-1, is ETGVTQSPTHLIKTRGQQVTLRCSSQSGHNTVSWYQQALGQGPQFIFQYYREEENGRGNFPPRFSGLQFPNYSSELNVNALELDDSALYLCASSSDEIPGEAFFGQGTRLTVV.

This clonotype was counted a few times. The chain has TRBV24-1 and TRBJ2-6, with a tentative D call TRBD1 (6 bases). The CDR3 has 18 amino acids. V lost 6 bases to trimming and J lost 4 bases, with 21 bases between them. Looked up from germline, CDR1 is KGHDR and CDR2 is SFDVKD. The CDR3: CATSSAGAKNAGANVLTF. CDR3 DNA: TGTGCCACCAGTTCCGCAGGGGCCAAGAATGCCGGGGCCAACGTCCTGACTTTC.